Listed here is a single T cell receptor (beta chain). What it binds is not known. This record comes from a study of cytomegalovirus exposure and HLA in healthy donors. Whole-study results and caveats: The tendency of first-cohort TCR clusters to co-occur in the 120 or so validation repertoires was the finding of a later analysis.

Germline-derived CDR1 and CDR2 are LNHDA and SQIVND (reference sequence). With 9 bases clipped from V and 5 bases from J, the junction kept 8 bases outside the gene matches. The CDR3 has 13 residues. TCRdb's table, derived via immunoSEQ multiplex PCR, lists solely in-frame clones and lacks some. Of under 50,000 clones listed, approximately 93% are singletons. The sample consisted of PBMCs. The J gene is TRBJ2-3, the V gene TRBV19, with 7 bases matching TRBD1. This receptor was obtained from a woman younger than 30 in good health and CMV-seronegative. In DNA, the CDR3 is TGTGCCAGCCGGGACAGACTCTTAGATACGCAGTATTTT. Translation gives CASRDRLLDTQYF. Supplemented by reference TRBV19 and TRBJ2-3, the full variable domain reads DGGITQSPKYLFRKEGQNVTLSCEQNLNHDAMYWYRQDPGQGLRLIYYSQIVNDFQKGDIAEGYSVSREKKESFPLTVTSAQKNPTAFYLCASRDRLLDTQYFGPGTRLTVL.